A selection of T cell receptor beta chains follows, all from one sample in a study of cytomegalovirus exposure and HLA in healthy donors. TCRdb's table, derived via immunoSEQ multiplex PCR, lists solely in-frame clones and lacks some. The table includes fewer than 250,000 clones, 81% detected once. Sequenced sample: PBMCs. Receptors originate from a man younger than 30 in good health and CMV-seronegative. CDR3s include the opening cysteine and the closing phenylalanine or tryptophan. The order of the fields is clone size, D gene, J gene, V gene, CDR3 protein, CDR3 DNA. D genes are given only for firm matches. Size is stated for part of the rows, as once, few or many counts, or as a class when the clone is expanded.

clone_size: .; d_call: .; j_call: TRBJ1-2; v_call: TRBV19; cdr3_aa: CAINNFYGYTF; cdr3_nt: TGTGCCATAAATAACTTCTATGGCTACACCTTC
clone_size: .; d_call: .; j_call: TRBJ2-7; v_call: TRBV5-1; cdr3_aa: CASAEDNSYEQYF; cdr3_nt: TGCGCCAGCGCCGAGGACAACTCCTACGAGCAGTACTTC
clone_size: .; d_call: .; j_call: TRBJ1-1; v_call: TRBV5-1; cdr3_aa: CASSLGHLNTEAFF; cdr3_nt: TGCGCCAGCAGCTTGGGGCACCTGAACACTGAAGCTTTCTTT
clone_size: once; d_call: TRBD2; j_call: TRBJ2-7; v_call: TRBV28; cdr3_aa: CASSVPTSGKEQYF; cdr3_nt: TGTGCCAGCAGCGTGCCTACTAGCGGGAAAGAGCAGTACTTC
clone_size: .; d_call: TRBD1; j_call: TRBJ1-3; v_call: TRBV5-5; cdr3_aa: CASSGGQGVFFGNTIYF; cdr3_nt: TGTGCCAGCAGCGGAGGACAGGGGGTGTTTTTTGGAAACACCATATATTTT
clone_size: .; d_call: .; j_call: TRBJ2-4; v_call: TRBV7-8; cdr3_aa: CASSLIQRKGNIQYF; cdr3_nt: TGTGCCAGCAGCTTAATACAAAGGAAGGGGAACATTCAGTACTTC
clone_size: .; d_call: .; j_call: TRBJ2-7; v_call: TRBV5-5; cdr3_aa: CASSSLKTYEQYF; cdr3_nt: TGTGCCAGCAGCTCCCTTAAAACCTACGAGCAGTACTTC
clone_size: .; d_call: TRBD1; j_call: TRBJ2-1; v_call: TRBV7-8; cdr3_aa: CASIQGAYGNEQFF; cdr3_nt: TGTGCCAGCATCCAGGGGGCTTACGGCAATGAGCAGTTCTTC
clone_size: .; d_call: TRBD2; j_call: TRBJ2-2; v_call: TRBV7-9; cdr3_aa: CASSLTVLAGGNTGELFF; cdr3_nt: TGTGCCAGCAGCTTAACGGTCTTAGCGGGAGGAAACACCGGGGAGCTGTTTTTT
clone_size: .; d_call: .; j_call: TRBJ2-7; v_call: TRBV29-1; cdr3_aa: CSVRLQGTYEQYF; cdr3_nt: TGCAGCGTTAGATTACAGGGCACCTACGAGCAGTACTTC
clone_size: once; d_call: .; j_call: TRBJ2-7; v_call: TRBV6-1; cdr3_aa: CASSVAGQSYEQYF; cdr3_nt: TGTGCCAGCAGTGTAGCGGGACAGAGCTACGAGCAGTACTTC
clone_size: .; d_call: TRBD1; j_call: TRBJ1-2; v_call: TRBV5-1; cdr3_aa: CASSSGTGRSYGYTF; cdr3_nt: TGCGCCAGCAGCAGCGGGACAGGAAGGAGCTATGGCTACACCTTC
clone_size: once; d_call: .; j_call: TRBJ2-2; v_call: TRBV5-1; cdr3_aa: CASSLVLGTGELFF; cdr3_nt: TGCGCCAGCAGCTTGGTACTCGGCACCGGGGAGCTGTTTTTT
clone_size: .; d_call: .; j_call: TRBJ1-6; v_call: TRBV18; cdr3_aa: CASSQTASSYNSPLHF; cdr3_nt: TGTGCCAGCTCACAGACAGCTAGCTCCTATAATTCACCCCTCCACTTT
clone_size: .; d_call: TRBD2; j_call: TRBJ2-3; v_call: TRBV7-8; cdr3_aa: CASKSGTSTDTQYF; cdr3_nt: TGTGCCAGTAAAAGCGGGACTAGCACAGATACGCAGTATTTT
clone_size: .; d_call: TRBD2; j_call: TRBJ2-2; v_call: TRBV9; cdr3_aa: CASSVDRTSGNTGELFF; cdr3_nt: TGTGCCAGCAGCGTAGACCGGACTAGCGGGAACACCGGGGAGCTGTTTTTT
clone_size: .; d_call: TRBD1; j_call: TRBJ2-1; v_call: TRBV10-2; cdr3_aa: CASSEWDSPEQFF; cdr3_nt: TGCGCCAGCAGTGAGTGGGACAGTCCGGAGCAGTTCTTC
clone_size: .; d_call: TRBD1; j_call: TRBJ1-1; v_call: TRBV11-3; cdr3_aa: CASSSDRDTEAFF; cdr3_nt: TGTGCCAGCAGCTCGGACAGGGACACTGAAGCTTTCTTT
clone_size: .; d_call: TRBD1; j_call: TRBJ2-7; v_call: TRBV5-4; cdr3_aa: CASSRYGTGVDEQYF; cdr3_nt: TGTGCCAGCAGCAGGTACGGGACAGGGGTTGACGAGCAGTACTTC
clone_size: .; d_call: TRBD2; j_call: TRBJ2-7; v_call: TRBV5-1; cdr3_aa: CASSFPSGGYEQYF; cdr3_nt: TGCGCCAGCAGCTTTCCCTCGGGGGGCTACGAGCAGTACTTC
clone_size: .; d_call: .; j_call: TRBJ2-7; v_call: TRBV29-1; cdr3_aa: CSVESGGGIEQYF; cdr3_nt: TGCAGCGTTGAGTCAGGAGGGGGCATCGAGCAGTACTTC
clone_size: .; d_call: .; j_call: TRBJ1-3; v_call: TRBV5-5; cdr3_aa: CASSLETVSGNTIYF; cdr3_nt: TGTGCCAGCAGCTTGGAGACAGTCTCTGGAAACACCATATATTTT
clone_size: .; d_call: TRBD2; j_call: TRBJ2-7; v_call: TRBV15; cdr3_aa: CATGGFPPGLAGEPSEQYF; cdr3_nt: TGTGCCACCGGTGGGTTTCCTCCGGGACTAGCGGGAGAACCCTCCGAGCAGTACTTC
clone_size: .; d_call: .; j_call: TRBJ1-2; v_call: TRBV10-3; cdr3_aa: CAITERNYGYTF; cdr3_nt: TGTGCCATCACAGAGCGTAACTATGGCTACACCTTC
clone_size: .; d_call: TRBD1; j_call: TRBJ1-5; v_call: TRBV4-1; cdr3_aa: CASSQGQGRGNQPQHF; cdr3_nt: TGCGCCAGCAGCCAAGGACAGGGGCGAGGCAATCAGCCCCAGCATTTT
clone_size: few; d_call: .; j_call: TRBJ1-1; v_call: TRBV10-3; cdr3_aa: CATLDPQVNTEAFF; cdr3_nt: TGTGCCACCTTGGACCCACAGGTGAACACTGAAGCTTTCTTT
clone_size: .; d_call: TRBD2; j_call: TRBJ2-2; v_call: TRBV14; cdr3_aa: CASSQDASGRATGELFF; cdr3_nt: TGTGCCAGCAGCCAAGACGCTAGCGGGAGGGCCACCGGGGAGCTGTTTTTT
clone_size: .; d_call: .; j_call: TRBJ2-5; v_call: TRBV5-4; cdr3_aa: CASSGPRAGGNQETQYF; cdr3_nt: TGTGCCAGCAGCGGACCCCGGGCAGGAGGAAACCAAGAGACCCAGTACTTC
clone_size: .; d_call: .; j_call: TRBJ2-1; v_call: TRBV18; cdr3_aa: CASSPPPGLRRNVYTEQFF; cdr3_nt: TGTGCCAGCTCACCGCCCCCGGGACTCCGGAGGAACGTATACACTGAGCAGTTCTTC
clone_size: .; d_call: .; j_call: TRBJ1-6; v_call: TRBV10-3; cdr3_aa: CAIQQGSSSYNSPLHF; cdr3_nt: TGTGCCATCCAACAGGGCTCGAGCTCCTATAATTCACCCCTCCACTTT
clone_size: .; d_call: TRBD2; j_call: TRBJ2-3; v_call: TRBV7-9; cdr3_aa: CASSLAGVAGATDTQYF; cdr3_nt: TGTGCCAGCAGCTTAGCCGGGGTCGCGGGAGCCACAGATACGCAGTATTTT
clone_size: .; d_call: .; j_call: TRBJ2-7; v_call: TRBV5-1; cdr3_aa: CASTRGGSYEQYF; cdr3_nt: TGCGCCAGCACCCGGGGAGGCTCCTACGAGCAGTACTTC
clone_size: .; d_call: TRBD1; j_call: TRBJ2-7; v_call: TRBV28; cdr3_aa: CASSPPGTESYEQYF; cdr3_nt: TGTGCCAGCAGTCCTCCCGGGACAGAGTCCTACGAGCAGTACTTC
clone_size: .; d_call: TRBD2; j_call: TRBJ2-5; v_call: TRBV6-6; cdr3_aa: CASSTPGGRETQYF; cdr3_nt: TGTGCCAGCAGTACCCCGGGAGGGCGAGAGACCCAGTACTTC
clone_size: once; d_call: .; j_call: TRBJ2-3; v_call: TRBV9; cdr3_aa: CASSESPTSTDTQYF; cdr3_nt: TGTGCCAGCAGCGAGTCCCCCACTAGCACAGATACGCAGTATTTT
clone_size: .; d_call: .; j_call: TRBJ1-5; v_call: TRBV9; cdr3_aa: CASSVGEQIHQPQHF; cdr3_nt: TGTGCCAGCAGCGTAGGAGAACAGATCCATCAGCCCCAGCATTTT
clone_size: .; d_call: .; j_call: TRBJ1-6; v_call: TRBV21-1; cdr3_aa: CASSKYECIFGGHNINSPLHF; cdr3_nt: .